Below are 16 T cell receptor beta chains sequenced from a single sample in a study of T cells in Graves' hyperthyroidism and ophthalmopathy. Amplification of TCR beta CDR3 regions used RNA as the template. First-round RT-PCR of the TCR CDR3 relied on the HTBI primer set. TCRdb itself ran the multiplex PCR reads through MiXCR, one entry per CDR3 protein. The sample comprises a few hundred thousand distinct CDR3 sequences, about 18% of which are singletons, and 40% rests with the top ten. The sequenced material came from blood. These receptors were obtained from a man younger than 35 with Graves' ophthalmopathy.

V usage is TRBV12-3 or TRBV12-4 and J usage is TRBJ1-4; D uncertain. V lost 8 bases and J 3 bases, leaving 10 bases between the germline ends. This CDR3 contains 13 residues. CDR3 amino acids: CASYGQANEKLFF. The CDR3 nucleotides are TGTGCCAGCTACGGGCAGGCTAATGAAAAACTGTTTTTT.

This clonotype was detected a few times. J is TRBJ1-5 and V is TRBV6-1; 8 positions match TRBD1. Germline CDR1 reads MNHNS; CDR2 reads SASEGT. V was pared by 6 bases and J by 5 bases, with 9 bases of the junction left unmatched. The CDR3 extends over 15 amino acids. CDR3 sequence: CASRLDRAPDQPQHF. Here the CDR3 DNA reads TGTGCCAGCAGGTTGGACAGGGCACCCGATCAGCCCCAGCATTTT.

This clonotype was detected many times. This chain connects TRBV5-6 to TRBJ1-2; tentative D call: TRBD1 (5 bases). The CDR3 length is 14 residues. The germline gives CDR1 SGHDT, CDR2 YYEEEE. Trimming took off 4 bases at V and 5 bases at J, with 15 bases between the two ends. CDR3 in amino acids: CASSNVGHPYGYTF. CDR3 nucleotides: TGTGCCAGCAGCAATGTAGGACACCCTTATGGCTACACCTTC.

CDR3 loop: CASTVGVGRGYTF. CDR3 coding DNA: TGTGCCAGCACGGTAGGAGTTGGAAGGGGCTACACCTTC. V is TRBV27 and J is TRBJ1-2; D is ambiguous. V was shortened by 7 bases and J by 8 bases, with 17 bases between the two germline ends. CDR1 and CDR2 (germline): MNHEY, SMNVEV (reference sequence). The CDR3 extends over 13 amino acids.

There are a few counts of this clonotype. This may arise from a read error, as a much more abundant clone is one base away. The CDR3 end shows no conserved phenylalanine or tryptophan, and so a read error is likely. This chain joins TRBV18 and TRBJ1-1; D gene uncertain. The ends were cut back, 3 bases at V and 1 base at J, with 9 bases in the middle. Germline CDR1 and CDR2: KGHSH and LQKENI. This CDR3 has 14 amino acids. Written as DNA, the CDR3 is TGTGCCAGCTCACCCCGTGTGTCGAACACTGAAGCTTTCCTT. Protein sequence: CASSPRVSNTEAFL.

The table lists this clonotype with many counts. The chain joins TRBV10-3 to TRBJ2-5; 10 bases match TRBD2. The CDR3 spans 16 residues. Germline V gives CDR1 ENHRY, CDR2 SYGVKD. V lost 4 bases and J lost 3; bases outside the gene matches: 8. CDR3 amino acids: CAISGKFLAGEETQYF. CDR3 DNA sequence: TGTGCCATCAGTGGGAAATTCCTAGCGGGGGAAGAGACCCAGTACTTC.

This clonotype was observed a few times. The chain couples TRBV10-3 to TRBJ1-5; no firm D call. Germline CDR1 ENHRY, CDR2 SYGVKD. This CDR3 spans 13 amino acids. V was trimmed by 3 bases and J by 7 bases, leaving 10 bases between them. The CDR3: CAISDTLGQPQHF. CDR3 DNA: TGTGCCATCAGTGACACCTTGGGGCAGCCCCAGCATTTT.

The rearrangement links TRBV12-3 or TRBV12-4 to TRBJ1-2; D not certain. CDR3 length equals 14 residues. Trimming removed 4 bases at V and 0 bases at J, with 9 bases between. The CDR3 spells CASSSLDPNYGYTF. The CDR3 DNA reads as TGTGCCAGCAGTTCCCTCGACCCTAACTATGGCTACACCTTC.

A few counts support this clonotype. This chain joins TRBV6-6 and TRBJ2-3, with no clear D. Per the germline V gene, CDR1 is MNHNY and CDR2 is SVGAGI (reference sequence). The ends were cut back, 0 bases at V and 0 bases at J, with 7 bases in the middle. The length of the CDR3 is 15 residues. The CDR3 DNA reads as TGTGCCAGCAGTTACTCTGGCTTCAGCACAGATACGCAGTATTTT. This gives the protein CASSYSGFSTDTQYF.

This clonotype has only a few counts. The V gene is TRBV19, the J gene TRBJ1-1; 7 bases are shared with TRBD1. The CDR3 has 15 amino acids. Losses at the gene ends were 4 bases for V and 0 bases for J; bases not matched to a gene: 5. Looked up from germline, CDR1 is LNHDA and CDR2 is SQIVND (reference sequence). DNA of the CDR3: TGTGCCAGTAGTACGGGGACAGACTTGAACACTGAAGCTTTCTTT. Encoded protein: CASSTGTDLNTEAFF. Full variable domain (rest looked up from reference TRBV19 and TRBJ1-1): DGGITQSPKYLFRKEGQNVTLSCEQNLNHDAMYWYRQDPGQGLRLIYYSQIVNDFQKGDIAEGYSVSREKKESFPLTVTSAQKNPTAFYLCASSTGTDLNTEAFFGQGTRLTVV.

This clonotype showed up many times. The CDR3 spells CASSLDTTEAFF. In nucleotides, the CDR3 is TGTGCCAGCAGTTTAGACACCACTGAAGCTTTCTTT. This chain joins TRBV12-3 or TRBV12-4 and TRBJ1-1; no clear D gene. The CDR3 is 12 residues long. V was shortened by 1 base and J by 4 bases, with 4 bases between the two germline ends.

This chain joins TRBV7-2 and TRBJ1-1; D uncertain. The germline gives CDR1 SGHTA, CDR2 FQGNSA. V lost 3 bases to trimming and J lost 3 bases, with 11 bases between them. The CDR3 runs 14 residues. The CDR3 region has the DNA TGTGCCAGCAGCTTTATGCACGGGGACACTGAAGCTTTCTTT. Amino acid sequence: CASSFMHGDTEAFF.

In its sample, this clonotype was seen many times. The chain uses TRBV12-3 or TRBV12-4 and TRBJ2-7; TRBD2 matches 9 bases. V lost 5 bases and J lost 3; bases outside the gene matches: 8. The CDR3 has 15 residues. The CDR3 here is CASSPPSGELYEQYF. In DNA form, the CDR3 reads TGTGCCAGCAGTCCGCCTAGCGGGGAACTCTACGAGCAGTACTTC.

This clonotype has ten or more counts. The chain uses TRBV10-3 and TRBJ1-1; D may be TRBD1 (5 bases). The V end lost 7 bases, the J end lost 1 base, and 10 bases lay between the germline ends. This CDR3 spans 13 amino acids. The V gene's germline CDR1 is ENHRY and CDR2 SYGVKD. Written as DNA, the CDR3 is TGTGCCATCATGACAGTGGAGAACACTGAAGCTTTCTTT. Encoded protein: CAIMTVENTEAFF.

The V call is TRBV19, the J call TRBJ1-5; 7 bases agree with TRBD1. The V gene's germline CDR1 is LNHDA and CDR2 SQIVND (reference sequence). The V and J ends lost 3 bases and 5 bases, in that order; junction bases with no gene match: 1. This CDR3 is 13 amino acids long. DNA for the CDR3: TGTGCCAGTAGTATCACAGGGGATCAGCCCCAGCATTTT. Translating gives CASSITGDQPQHF. Drawing the rest from reference TRBV19 and TRBJ1-5, the complete variable domain is DGGITQSPKYLFRKEGQNVTLSCEQNLNHDAMYWYRQDPGQGLRLIYYSQIVNDFQKGDIAEGYSVSREKKESFPLTVTSAQKNPTAFYLCASSITGDQPQHFGDGTRLSIL.

In this sample, this clonotype turned up many times. The rearrangement links TRBV3-1 to TRBJ2-3; no firm D call. CDR1 LGHDT and CDR2 YNNKEL come from the germline V gene (reference sequence). Trimming pared 4 bases from V and 2 bases from J, leaving 7 bases between. The CDR3 runs to 13 residues. The CDR3 is CASSRLSTDTQYF. The CDR3 region has the DNA TGTGCCAGCAGCCGTCTCTCCACAGATACGCAGTATTTT.